This is a list of T cell receptor beta chains from one sample in a study of vaccination effects on CD4 cells after COVID-19. Data came from immunoSEQ multiplex PCR; TCRdb stores just in-frame clones and leaves some out. Of fewer than 90,000 clones listed, 73% were seen once; the top ten hold about 4.7%. These receptors have no identified antigens. The sample in question was CD4+ T cells from PBMCs cultured with HIV peptides, obtained before COVID-19 vaccination. The receptors were sampled from a human donor who had a prior SARS-CoV-2 infection. Both conserved end residues are part of each CDR3. The D gene is left open where the match is weak. Clone size appears in some rows only: once, few, many, or a class for an expanded clone.

CDR3,DNA,size,J,V,D
CASSLAGRSYEQYF,TGTGCCAGCTCACTAGCGGGTCGCTCCTACGAGCAGTACTTC,-,TRBJ2-7,TRBV18,TRBD2
CASSGDPNSQQYF,TGTGCCAGCAGTGGGGACCCCAATTCCCAGCAGTACTTC,-,TRBJ2-7,TRBV2,-
CASSVLYGYTF,TGTGCCAGCAGTGTGTTATATGGCTACACCTTC,-,TRBJ1-2,TRBV2,-
CSASGTSGNSYEQYF,TGCAGTGCTAGTGGGACTAGCGGGAACTCCTACGAGCAGTACTTC,few,TRBJ2-7,TRBV20-1,TRBD2
CASSRRGAGSTDTQYF,TGTGCCAGCAGCCGTCGGGGGGCCGGGAGCACAGATACGCAGTATTTT,-,TRBJ2-3,TRBV3-1/TRBV3-2,-
CASSVHSGGAQTGELFF,TGTGCCAGTAGTGTCCATAGCGGGGGAGCCCAAACCGGGGAGCTGTTTTTT,-,TRBJ2-2,TRBV19,TRBD2
CASSWRGTDTQYF,TGTGCCAGCAGCTGGCGGGGCACAGATACGCAGTATTTT,few,TRBJ2-3,TRBV12-3/TRBV12-4,-
CASSPSGTEKYEQYF,TGTGCCAGCAGTCCCTCCGGGACAGAGAAGTACGAGCAGTACTTC,-,TRBJ2-7,TRBV28,TRBD1
CASSSTSVSYEQYF,TGTGCCAGCAGTTCCACTAGCGTCTCCTACGAGCAGTACTTC,-,TRBJ2-7,TRBV6-2/TRBV6-3,TRBD2
CAWSQRGGRETQYF,TGTGCCTGGAGCCAGCGGGGGGGCCGTGAGACCCAGTACTTC,-,TRBJ2-5,TRBV30,TRBD2
CASSLVPGLRNGGELFF,TGCGCCAGCAGCTTGGTCCCGGGGCTAAGGAATGGCGGGGAGCTGTTTTTT,-,TRBJ2-2,TRBV5-1,-
CASSLEGYGYTF,TGTGCCAGCAGCTTAGAAGGCTATGGCTACACCTTC,-,TRBJ1-2,TRBV11-3,-
CASSSPGRYGYTF,TGTGCCAGCAGCTCGCCTGGGCGGTATGGCTACACCTTC,-,TRBJ1-2,TRBV11-2,-
CASSPRTSGSETQYF,TGTGCCAGCAGCCCGAGGACTAGCGGGAGTGAGACCCAGTACTTC,-,TRBJ2-5,TRBV7-9,TRBD2
CASSLWYVYEQYF,TGTGCCAGCAGTCTGTGGTATGTGTACGAGCAGTACTTC,-,TRBJ2-7,TRBV2,-